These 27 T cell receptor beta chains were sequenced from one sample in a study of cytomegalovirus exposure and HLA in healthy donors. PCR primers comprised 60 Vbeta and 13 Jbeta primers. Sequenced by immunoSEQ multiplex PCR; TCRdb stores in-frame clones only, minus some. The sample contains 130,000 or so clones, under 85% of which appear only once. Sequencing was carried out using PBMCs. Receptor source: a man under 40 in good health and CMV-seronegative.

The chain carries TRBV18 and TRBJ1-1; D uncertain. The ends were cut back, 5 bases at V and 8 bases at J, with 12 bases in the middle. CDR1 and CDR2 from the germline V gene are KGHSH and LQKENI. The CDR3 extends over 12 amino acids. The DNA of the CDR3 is TGTGCCAGCTCAACTCAAACCCTAGAAGCTTTCTTT. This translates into CASSTQTLEAFF. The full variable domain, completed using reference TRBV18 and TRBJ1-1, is NAGVMQNPRHLVRRRGQEARLRCSPMKGHSHVYWYRQLPEEGLKFMVYLQKENIIDESGMPKERFSAEFPKEGPSILRIQQVVRGDSAAYFCASSTQTLEAFFGQGTRLTVV.

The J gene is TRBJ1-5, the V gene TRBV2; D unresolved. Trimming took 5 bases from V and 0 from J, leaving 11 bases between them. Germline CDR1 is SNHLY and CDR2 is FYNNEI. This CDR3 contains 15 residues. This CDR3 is CASSSTGYSNQPQHF. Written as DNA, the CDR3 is TGTGCCAGCAGTTCCACGGGGTATAGCAATCAGCCCCAGCATTTT.

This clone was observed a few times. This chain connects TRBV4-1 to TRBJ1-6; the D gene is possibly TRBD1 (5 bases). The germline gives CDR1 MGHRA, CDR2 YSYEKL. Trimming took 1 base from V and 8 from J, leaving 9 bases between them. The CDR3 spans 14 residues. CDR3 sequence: CASSQGRDDSPLHF. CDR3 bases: TGCGCCAGCAGCCAAGGCAGGGATGATTCACCCCTCCACTTT.

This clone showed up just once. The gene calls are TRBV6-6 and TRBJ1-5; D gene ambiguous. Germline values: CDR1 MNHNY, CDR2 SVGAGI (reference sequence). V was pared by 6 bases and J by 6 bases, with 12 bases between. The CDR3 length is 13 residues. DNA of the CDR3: TGTGCCAGCAGCTTAACTCAGGCTCAGCCCCAGCATTTT. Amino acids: CASSLTQAQPQHF.

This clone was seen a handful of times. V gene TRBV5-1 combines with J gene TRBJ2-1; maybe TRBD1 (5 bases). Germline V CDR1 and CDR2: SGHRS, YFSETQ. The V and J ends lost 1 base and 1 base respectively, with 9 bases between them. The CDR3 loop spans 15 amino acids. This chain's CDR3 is CASSLIGDSYNEQFF. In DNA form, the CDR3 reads TGCGCCAGCAGCTTGATAGGGGATTCCTACAATGAGCAGTTCTTC. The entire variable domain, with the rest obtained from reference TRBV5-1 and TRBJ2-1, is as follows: KAGVTQTPRYLIKTRGQQVTLSCSPISGHRSVSWYQQTPGQGLQFLFEYFSETQRNKGNFPGRFSGRQFSNSRSEMNVSTLELGDSALYLCASSLIGDSYNEQFFGPGTRLTVL.

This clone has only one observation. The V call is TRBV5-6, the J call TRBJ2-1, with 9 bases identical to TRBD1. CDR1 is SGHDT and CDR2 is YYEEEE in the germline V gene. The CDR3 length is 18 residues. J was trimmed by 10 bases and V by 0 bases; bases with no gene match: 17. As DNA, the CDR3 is TGTGCCAGCAGCTTGGGGTCCGCCGGGACAGGGTATTTCATCGAGCAGTTCTTC. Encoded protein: CASSLGSAGTGYFIEQFF.

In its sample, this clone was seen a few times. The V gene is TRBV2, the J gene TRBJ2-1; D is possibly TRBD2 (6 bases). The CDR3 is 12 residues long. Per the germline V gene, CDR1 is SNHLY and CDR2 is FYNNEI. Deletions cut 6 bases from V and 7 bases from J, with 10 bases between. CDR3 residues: CASRGLANEQFF. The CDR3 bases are TGTGCCAGCAGAGGGCTAGCGAATGAGCAGTTCTTC.

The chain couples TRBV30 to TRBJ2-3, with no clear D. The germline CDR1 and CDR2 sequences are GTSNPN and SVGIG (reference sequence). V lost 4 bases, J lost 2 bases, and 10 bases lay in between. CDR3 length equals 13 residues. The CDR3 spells CAWTPGHTDTQYF. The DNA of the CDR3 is TGTGCCTGGACCCCAGGCCACACAGATACGCAGTATTTT.

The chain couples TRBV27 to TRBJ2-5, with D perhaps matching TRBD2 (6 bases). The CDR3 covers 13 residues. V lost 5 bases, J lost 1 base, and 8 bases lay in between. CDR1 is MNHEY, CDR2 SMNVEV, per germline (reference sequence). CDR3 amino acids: CASSSSGQETQYF. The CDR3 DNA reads TGTGCCAGCAGTAGTAGCGGCCAAGAGACCCAGTACTTC.

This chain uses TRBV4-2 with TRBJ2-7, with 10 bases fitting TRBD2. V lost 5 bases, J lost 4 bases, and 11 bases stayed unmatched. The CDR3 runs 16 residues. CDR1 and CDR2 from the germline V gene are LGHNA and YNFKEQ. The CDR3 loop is CASSFRAGGPRYEQYF. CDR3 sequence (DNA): TGTGCCAGCAGCTTCCGAGCGGGAGGGCCCCGATACGAGCAGTACTTC.

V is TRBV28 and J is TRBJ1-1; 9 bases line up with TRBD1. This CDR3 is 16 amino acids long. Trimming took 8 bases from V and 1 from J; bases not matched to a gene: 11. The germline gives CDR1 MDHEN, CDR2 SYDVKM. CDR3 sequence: CASLEQGAERNTEAFF. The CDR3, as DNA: TGTGCCAGCTTAGAACAGGGGGCTGAGAGGAACACTGAAGCTTTCTTT.

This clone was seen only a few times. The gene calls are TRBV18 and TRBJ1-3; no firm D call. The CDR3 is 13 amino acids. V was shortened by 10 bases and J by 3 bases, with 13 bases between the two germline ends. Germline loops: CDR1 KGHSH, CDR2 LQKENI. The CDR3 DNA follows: TGTGCCACCGAATCAGGTTTTGGAAACACCATATATTTT. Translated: CATESGFGNTIYF.

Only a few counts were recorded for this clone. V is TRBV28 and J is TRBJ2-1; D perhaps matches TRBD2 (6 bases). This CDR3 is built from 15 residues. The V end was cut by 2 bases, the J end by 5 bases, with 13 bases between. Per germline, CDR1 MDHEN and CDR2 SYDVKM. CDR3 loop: CASSLQVGEDNEQFF. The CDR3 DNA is TGTGCCAGCAGTTTACAGGTGGGGGAGGACAATGAGCAGTTCTTC. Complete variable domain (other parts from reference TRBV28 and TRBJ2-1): DVKVTQSSRYLVKRTGEKVFLECVQDMDHENMFWYRQDPGLGLRLIYFSYDVKMKEKGDIPEGYSVSREKKERFSLILESASTNQTSMYLCASSLQVGEDNEQFFGPGTRLTVL.

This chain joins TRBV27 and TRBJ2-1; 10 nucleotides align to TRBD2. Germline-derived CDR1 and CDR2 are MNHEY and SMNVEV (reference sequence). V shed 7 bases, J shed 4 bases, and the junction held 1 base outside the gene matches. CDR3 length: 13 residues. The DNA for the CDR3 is TGTGCCAGCAAACTAGCGGGATACAATGAGCAGTTCTTC. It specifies CASKLAGYNEQFF.

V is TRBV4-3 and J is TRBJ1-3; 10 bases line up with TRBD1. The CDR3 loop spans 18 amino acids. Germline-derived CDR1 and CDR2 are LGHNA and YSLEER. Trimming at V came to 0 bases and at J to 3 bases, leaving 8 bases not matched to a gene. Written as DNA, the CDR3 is TGCGCCAGCAGCCAAGATGACAGGGGGCTTTTATTTGGAAACACCATATATTTT. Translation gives CASSQDDRGLLFGNTIYF.

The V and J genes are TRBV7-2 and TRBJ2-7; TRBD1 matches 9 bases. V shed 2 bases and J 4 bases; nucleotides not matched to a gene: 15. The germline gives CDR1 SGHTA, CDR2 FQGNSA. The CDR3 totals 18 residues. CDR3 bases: TGTGCCAGCAGCTTACTCTACCCGGACAGGGGTCGAGGGTACGAGCAGTACTTC. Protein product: CASSLLYPDRGRGYEQYF.

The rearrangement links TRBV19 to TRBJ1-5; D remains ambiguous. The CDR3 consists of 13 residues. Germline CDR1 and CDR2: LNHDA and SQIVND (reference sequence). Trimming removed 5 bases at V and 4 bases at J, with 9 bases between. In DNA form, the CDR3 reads TGTGCCAGTAGTCCCGGTATGAATCAGCCCCAGCATTTT. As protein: CASSPGMNQPQHF.

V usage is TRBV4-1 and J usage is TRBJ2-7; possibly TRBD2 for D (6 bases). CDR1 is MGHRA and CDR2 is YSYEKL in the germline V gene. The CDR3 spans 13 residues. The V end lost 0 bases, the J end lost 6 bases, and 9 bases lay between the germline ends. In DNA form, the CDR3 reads TGCGCCAGCAGCCAAGAGGGGCGGGGCGAGCAGTACTTC. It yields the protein CASSQEGRGEQYF.

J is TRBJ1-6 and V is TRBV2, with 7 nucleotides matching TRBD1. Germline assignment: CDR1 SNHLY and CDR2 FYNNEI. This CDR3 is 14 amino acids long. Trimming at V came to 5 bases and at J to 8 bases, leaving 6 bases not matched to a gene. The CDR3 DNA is TGTGCCAGCAGTACGGACAGGCAGTATTCACCCCTCCACTTT. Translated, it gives CASSTDRQYSPLHF.

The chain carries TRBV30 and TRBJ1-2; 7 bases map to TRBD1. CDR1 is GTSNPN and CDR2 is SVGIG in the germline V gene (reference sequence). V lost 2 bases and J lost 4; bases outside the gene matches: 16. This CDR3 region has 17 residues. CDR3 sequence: CAWSRQGPLLSFYGYTF. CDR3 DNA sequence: TGTGCCTGGAGTAGACAGGGCCCTTTGCTCTCCTTCTATGGCTACACCTTC.

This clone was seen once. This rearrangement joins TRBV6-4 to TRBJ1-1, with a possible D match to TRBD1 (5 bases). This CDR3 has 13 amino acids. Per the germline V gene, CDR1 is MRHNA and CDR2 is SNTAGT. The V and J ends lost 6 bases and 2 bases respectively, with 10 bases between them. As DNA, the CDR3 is TGTGCCAGCAGCGTACAGGAAAACACTGAAGCTTTCTTT. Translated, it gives CASSVQENTEAFF.

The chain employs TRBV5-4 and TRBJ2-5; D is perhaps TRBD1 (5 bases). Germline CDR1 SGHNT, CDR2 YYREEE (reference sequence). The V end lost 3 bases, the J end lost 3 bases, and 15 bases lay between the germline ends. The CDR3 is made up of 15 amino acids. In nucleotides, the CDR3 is TGTGCCAGCAGCTCGGATCCGGACAACAAAGAGACCCAGTACTTC. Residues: CASSSDPDNKETQYF.

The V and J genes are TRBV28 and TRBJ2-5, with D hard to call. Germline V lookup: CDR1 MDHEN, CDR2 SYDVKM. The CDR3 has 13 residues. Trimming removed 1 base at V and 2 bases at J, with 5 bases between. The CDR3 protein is CASSLSGQETQYF. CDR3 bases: TGTGCCAGCAGTTTATCCGGGCAAGAGACCCAGTACTTC.

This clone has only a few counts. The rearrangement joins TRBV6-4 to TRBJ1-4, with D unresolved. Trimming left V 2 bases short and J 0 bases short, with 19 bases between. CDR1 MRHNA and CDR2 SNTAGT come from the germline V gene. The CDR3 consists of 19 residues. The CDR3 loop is CASSDAVRRVSATNEKLFF. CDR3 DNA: TGTGCCAGCAGTGACGCAGTACGACGGGTATCAGCAACTAATGAAAAACTGTTTTTT.

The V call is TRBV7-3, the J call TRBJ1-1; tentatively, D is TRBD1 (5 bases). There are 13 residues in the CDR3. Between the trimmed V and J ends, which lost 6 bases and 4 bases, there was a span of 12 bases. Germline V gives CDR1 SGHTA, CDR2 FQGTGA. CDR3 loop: CASRGQGSTEAFF. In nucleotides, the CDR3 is TGTGCCAGCAGGGGGCAGGGCAGCACTGAAGCTTTCTTT.

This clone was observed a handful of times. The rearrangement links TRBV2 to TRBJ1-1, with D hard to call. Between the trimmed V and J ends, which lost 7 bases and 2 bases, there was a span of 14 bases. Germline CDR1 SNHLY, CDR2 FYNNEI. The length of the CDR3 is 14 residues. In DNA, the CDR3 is TGTGCCAGCAAGGCAACAGCAAAAAACACTGAAGCTTTCTTT. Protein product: CASKATAKNTEAFF.

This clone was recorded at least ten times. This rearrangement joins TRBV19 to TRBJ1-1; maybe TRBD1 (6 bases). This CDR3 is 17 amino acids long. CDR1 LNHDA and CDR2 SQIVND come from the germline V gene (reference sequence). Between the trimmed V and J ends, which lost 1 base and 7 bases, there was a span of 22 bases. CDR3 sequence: CASSIVPRRTASLEAFF. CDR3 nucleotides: TGTGCCAGTAGTATAGTCCCACGCAGGACAGCATCTCTTGAAGCTTTCTTT.